This TCR beta chain came from a study of blood T cells in healthy people across ages. The study, taken as a whole, reports: There was a strong correlation between TCR beta diversity and naive T cell percentage.

V gave up 2 bases and J gave up 3 bases; unmatched junction bases: 2. Germline CDR1 and CDR2: ENHRY and SYGVKD. CDR3 length: 15 residues. Concerning this clonotype: The antigen remains undetermined.

Sample-barcoded 5' priming and a J-beta primer mix drove a second PCR of about 6 to 12 cycles. TCRdb itself ran the 5' RACE reads through MiXCR, one entry per CDR3 protein. The repertoire holds around 1.1 million distinct CDR3 sequences, around two fifths seen once, with about 12% in the top ten. The specimen sequenced was blood. The sequence was collected from a young man in good health. This chain connects TRBV10-3 to TRBJ1-4; 8 bases line up with TRBD1. CDR3 DNA: TGTGCCATCAGTGAGCGGACAGGGTCTAATGAAAAACTGTTTTTT. Residues: CAISERTGSNEKLFF.